Listed below are T cell receptor beta chains from one sample, sequenced in a study of T cells expressing NK-cell markers. TCRdb reprocessed the 5' RACE reads and stores each CDR3 protein as one record, lacking DNA. There are 400,000 or so distinct CDR3 sequences in the sample, with approximately 12% held by the top ten. Sequenced material: blood T cells: a sorted CD56 or NKG2C T cell subset, CD4+ or CD8+ T cells, or bulk PBMC T cells (not recorded which). These receptor sequences come from a woman aged 45-65 years in good health. CDR3s include the opening cysteine and the closing phenylalanine or tryptophan.

>13|TRBV12-3/TRBV12-4|TRBJ2-1
CASRDRLGNEQFF
>14|TRBV11-3|TRBJ2-3
CASTPGLLFDTQYF
>14|TRBV5-1|TRBJ2-1
CASSSAGAGVGEFF
>17|TRBV6-5|TRBJ2-2
CASSYFPSGPNTGELFF
>14|TRBV6-1|TRBJ1-5
CASSWRGGLQPQHF
>19|TRBV28|TRBJ2-7
CASSLLLAEPRFVSYEQYF
>13|TRBV27|TRBJ2-7
CATTRGPGYEQYF
>14|TRBV6-5|TRBJ1-3
CACRGRYSGNTIYF
>16|TRBV5-1|TRBJ2-2
CASSGGRRSNTGELFF
>17|TRBV11-1|TRBJ2-7
CASSLEGSGWSSYEQYF
>14|TRBV7-8|TRBJ2-3
CASLAKQPTDTQYF
>15|TRBV2|TRBJ2-5
CASSETGTREETQYF
>14|TRBV20-1|TRBJ1-1
CSAKTSQGNTEAFF
>15|TRBV2|TRBJ2-7
CASTERASGGTKQYF
>13|TRBV12-3/TRBV12-4|TRBJ1-2
CASSLGQGGGYTF
>15|TRBV10-2|TRBJ1-2
CASSPRGDRGYGYTF
>16|TRBV2|TRBJ2-6
CASRADRGAGANVLTF
>14|TRBV29-1|TRBJ2-7
CSVAPRQGAHEQYF
>13|TRBV11-1|TRBJ2-5
CASSLNQGGTQYF
>14|TRBV10-3|TRBJ2-1
CAIGSGTYNNEQFF
>15|TRBV12-3/TRBV12-4|TRBJ2-1
CASCLWAVAYNEQFF
>14|TRBV7-8|TRBJ1-1
CASSLAGQITEAFF
>18|TRBV20-1|TRBJ2-1
CSARRLAGGLSSYNEQFF
>18|TRBV7-7|TRBJ2-6
CASSLREGPWGGANVLTF
>14|TRBV5-1|TRBJ2-3
CATPAWKYTDTQYF
>15|TRBV3-1|TRBJ2-1
CASSLRLAGVNEQFF
>13|TRBV12-3/TRBV12-4|TRBJ1-1
CASGEGVRTEAFF
>14|TRBV9|TRBJ2-7
CASSGGAGEYEQYF
>15|TRBV7-9|TRBJ2-5
CASSSRRDRQETQYF
>20|TRBV12-3/TRBV12-4|TRBJ2-3
CASSPQSGLAGRASTDTQYF
>15|TRBV12-3/TRBV12-4|TRBJ2-1
CASSPAAWGTNEQFF
>15|TRBV2|TRBJ2-7
CASSSASGRSYEQYF